This T cell receptor (beta chain) is drawn from a study of CD8+ T cells in alopecia areata (dated by TCRdb to 2016 to 2019). Regarding the complete study: The treated patients took part in an open-label pilot trial in which moderate-to-severe alopecia areata was treated with oral tofacitinib at 5 to 10 mg twice daily. Patients stayed on tofacitinib for 6 to 18 months and then had 6 months of follow-up off drug so that delayed response and recurrence could be assessed. In both human patients and the C3H/HeJ mouse model, the study applied high-throughput TCRbeta sequencing to look at T cell clonal expansion in alopecia areata. Scalp tissue and sorted CD4+ and CD8+ peripheral blood T cells from patchy and totalis/universalis alopecia areata patients and from healthy controls were covered by human TCRbeta sequencing. Biopsies were taken from tofacitinib-treated patients at baseline and again at 4 and 24 weeks into treatment, and several of those patients also had a later scalp biopsy. Scalp clonality was compared across normal scalp (n=4), patchy alopecia areata scalp (n=8), and alopecia totalis/universalis scalp (n=8). RNA was extracted with the PAXgene miRNA kit for fixed scalp, the miRNeasy kit for PBMCs, and the RNeasy kit for mouse skin. TCRbeta CDR3 regions were amplified by immunoSEQ multiplex PCR using 35 Vbeta forward and 13 Jbeta reverse primers. Overall study outcomes, separate from this receptor: Shared TCR sequences between patients were less evident than in mice, which may be partly attributable to HLA diversity in the patient population. Compared with normal scalp, lesional scalp had higher clonality and more expanded CD8+ clones, particularly in alopecia totalis/universalis, a pattern that suggests antigenic drive. Unlike mouse skin, where gammadelta T cells dominate, normal human skin contains resident alphabeta T cells that get sequenced too, which complicates analysis of the scalp TCR repertoire.

A distance of 9 bases separates the germline ends of V and J, which lose 6 bases and 0 bases respectively. There are 14 amino acids in the CDR3, from cysteine to phenylalanine inclusive. Only the CDR3 DNA stays, 42 bases, in frame from base 1. The germline V gene yields MDHEN for CDR1 and SYDVKM for CDR2. Comments on this clone: No antigen is known for it. No quality values exist for individual bases; no much larger clone is one base distant.

Library method: the immunoSEQ multiplex PCR assay. To provide template for TCR sequencing, every sample had RNA extracted and reverse transcribed into cDNA. SuperScript III was used to make first-strand cDNA, primed with a 2:1 mix of oligo-dT and random hexamers. A synthetic immune receptor repertoire was used to assess amplification bias, and residual bias was removed computationally. As for the authors' bioinformatics: After raw reads were preprocessed to remove errors, the CDR3 was defined following IMGT conventions as running from the conserved cysteine to phenylalanine. Clonality was calculated as 1 minus Shannon entropy normalized by log2 of the number of productive unique TCRs. Scalp TCRbeta sequences were cross-referenced with sorted blood CD4 and CD8 repertoires so that the CD4 or CD8 identity of scalp clones could be inferred. TCRdb retrieved this table from immuneACCESS and kept in-frame rearrangements only. Not all clones are present; in checked studies, unresolved V genes account for under half, and no reason is known for the remainder. V, J and clone size reflect that table, while D and trimming were determined from the DNA. For this sample there are 150,000 to 200,000 clones; roughly 59% appear just once. The ten largest account for 1.5% to 2% of the sample.

This specimen's time point label, per the study, means: baseline before oral tofacitinib. Lesional scalp punch biopsies and peripheral blood were obtained from alopecia areata patients. After PBMCs were isolated by density centrifugation and stained for CD3, CD4 and CD8, a FACSAria was used to sort CD4+ and CD8+ T cells. The sequence links TRBV28 to TRBJ2-1; the D gene is perhaps TRBD2, on 6 matching bases. The source is a human donor with alopecia areata. The input for sequencing was CD4+ T cells sorted from blood, taken at week 0. Here is the DNA: TGTGCCAGCAGAGGGAGGAACTCCTACAATGAGCAGTTCTTC. This translates into CASRGRNSYNEQFF.